This entry features one TCR beta chain sequence. Its antigen is not yet known. No much larger clone exists at a distance of one base, and base qualities are not known. These data belong to a study of blood T cell repertoires in COVID-19 (dated by TCRdb to about 2020). For context, the study as a whole: Collaborator samples came from the United States, Italy and Spain and covered acute and convalescent phases of COVID-19. Sample metadata almost always included a de-identified subject ID, COVID-19 status, age in years and sex. Samples were obtained from the ongoing ImmuneRACE study (first 160 participants) and from some 1,200 subjects provided by 6 global collaborators. The dataset comprised deeply sampled blood TCRbeta repertoires from subjects exposed to, actively infected with, or recovered from COVID-19. Where available, HLA class I and class II types were taken from metadata supplied by the sample provider and were not determined by assay-based typing. The material from the prospective study consisted of cDNA or gDNA derived from T cells, B-cell-depleted T cells, or PBMCs. The repertoires were released in a freely available public database meant as a resource for research on the immune response to SARS-CoV-2. Findings and caveats that apply to the study as a whole: How much clinical and demographic metadata was included differed by source and by participant, and the metadata was provided uncurated.

TCRbeta CDR3 regions were amplified from genomic DNA using the immunoSEQ Assay, a bias-controlled multiplex PCR. Turning to the authors' computational methods: Nucleated cell counts per sample were estimated from amplification of reference gene primers within the assay. Sequence reads were collapsed and filtered to measure the absolute abundance of every unique TCRbeta CDR3 rearrangement. For each sample, productive Simpson clonality was calculated as the square root of Simpson's diversity index across productive rearrangements. TCRdb retrieved this table from immuneACCESS and kept in-frame rearrangements only. Not all clones are present; in checked studies, unresolved V genes account for under half, and no reason is known for the remainder. Clone size and the V and J calls come from that table; the DNA yielded D and trimming. This sample has about 300,000 clones in its table, and just under 90% of those were observed once. Around 1.9% of the sample goes to the ten largest clones.

One collaborating source in Seattle enrolled patients while the patients were actively infected and followed the patients over time throughout the course of disease. The collaborating institutions used their own protocols to collect whole blood in K2EDTA tubes. For TCRbeta analysis, collaborators shipped samples as frozen whole blood, isolated PBMCs, or DNA extracted from either of those sample types. Trimming takes 6 bases off V and 6 bases off J; junction bases not matched to a gene: 8. The germline V gene (reference sequence) sets CDR1 to MNHEY and CDR2 to SMNVEV. The CDR3 has 14 amino acids, counting the end cysteine and phenylalanine. CDR3 DNA only is kept here, 42 bases in frame from base 1.

The sequence derives from a woman between 25 and 40 years old with COVID-19, enrolled during active disease. The chain is encoded by TRBV27 joined to TRBJ1-2, and 9 junctional nucleotides match TRBD1. The material sequenced was peripheral blood. The DNA sequence is as follows: TGTGCCAGCAGCCGAACGGACAGGGGTGATGGCTACACCTTC. It translates to CASSRTDRGDGYTF.